The 14 T cell receptor beta chains presented below share a single source sample, sequenced in a study of cytomegalovirus exposure and HLA in healthy donors. Primers for the PCR totalled 60 Vbeta and 13 Jbeta. Data came from immunoSEQ multiplex PCR; TCRdb stores just in-frame clones and leaves some out. This sample has 210,000 or so clones; 83% occur once, and the top ten carry more than 1.3%. Sequencing used PBMCs. These receptors all come from a girl aged 5 to 17 in good health and CMV-seronegative.

The gene calls are TRBV30 and TRBJ2-1, with 12 positions matching TRBD2. Trimming cost V 4 bases and J 6 bases; bases outside gene matches: 7. The CDR3 is 15 residues long. Germline CDR1 and CDR2: GTSNPN and SVGIG (reference sequence). CDR3 DNA sequence: TGTGCCTGGATCCTAGCGGGAGGGTTGGTCAATGAGCAGTTCTTC. Translation: CAWILAGGLVNEQFF.

The rearrangement links TRBV29-1 to TRBJ1-1, with a tentative D call TRBD1 (5 bases). Germline-derived CDR1 and CDR2 are SQVTM and ANQGSEA. Trimming stripped 4 bases from V and 0 bases from J, with 21 bases between. CDR3 length: 17 amino acids. CDR3 in amino acids: CSVVNAGIKMMNTEAFF. The CDR3 DNA reads TGCAGCGTTGTTAACGCAGGGATAAAGATGATGAACACTGAAGCTTTCTTT.

About this clone: At one boundary the junction diverges from the germline segment, which might be a read error. This chain links TRBV5-1 with TRBJ1-2; D is possibly TRBD1 (6 bases). This CDR3 has 16 residues. Germline CDR1 SGHRS, CDR2 YFSETQ. CDR3 amino acids: CAGSLPGTTARYGYTF. CDR3 bases: TGCGCCGGCAGCTTGCCCGGGACAACCGCTCGGTATGGCTACACCTTC.

This chain connects TRBV7-6 to TRBJ2-3, with 9 bases fitting TRBD2. The CDR3 contains 14 residues. With V trimmed by 5 bases and J by 8 bases, 8 bases remained unmatched. Looked up from germline, CDR1 is SGHVS and CDR2 is FNYEAQ. This chain's CDR3 is CASSPTGTSPTQYF. In nucleotides, the CDR3 is TGTGCCAGCAGCCCTACCGGGACTAGCCCTACGCAGTATTTT.

J is TRBJ1-4 and V is TRBV19; D ambiguous. The germline gives CDR1 LNHDA, CDR2 SQIVND (reference sequence). Trimming pared 6 bases from V and 6 bases from J, leaving 11 bases between. CDR3 length equals 13 residues. The CDR3 loop is CASSLVGDEKLFF. The CDR3 DNA sequence: TGTGCCAGTAGCCTCGTGGGAGATGAAAAACTGTTTTTT.

The chain is built from TRBV11-2 and TRBJ2-2, with TRBD1 matching 9 bases. Germline V lookup: CDR1 SGHAT, CDR2 FQNNGV. V was pared by 11 bases and J by 3 bases, with 7 bases of the junction left unmatched. The CDR3 is made up of 14 amino acids. The CDR3 coding sequence is TGTGCCGACCGGGACAGGGTGGACACCGGGGAGCTGTTTTTT. It encodes CADRDRVDTGELFF.

The V and J genes are TRBV6-1 and TRBJ2-7; TRBD2 might be the D (5 bases). The CDR3 runs to 15 residues. Trimming pared 6 bases from V and 1 base from J, leaving 16 bases between. Looked up from germline, CDR1 is MNHNS and CDR2 is SASEGT. Here the CDR3 DNA reads TGTGCCAGCAGGATTCTCTCACTAGTTTCCTACGAGCAGTACTTC. Translated, it gives CASRILSLVSYEQYF.

The rearrangement links TRBV2 to TRBJ2-7, with 7 bases lining up with TRBD2. The CDR3 is 13 residues long. Germline V gene sequence: CDR1 SNHLY, CDR2 FYNNEI. V dropped 5 bases and J dropped 7; count of bases not matched to a gene: 8. The DNA of the CDR3 is TGTGCCAGCAGTCGTGGGGGGGAGTGGGAGCAGTACTTC. This sequence encodes CASSRGGEWEQYF.

The chain links TRBV18 to TRBJ1-1; a possible D gene is TRBD1 (5 bases). CDR1 is KGHSH, CDR2 LQKENI, per germline. The CDR3 contains 17 residues. V gave up 2 bases and J gave up 12 bases, with 28 bases separating them. The CDR3 DNA is TGTGCCAGCTCACCAAGGGGACTCCGGAGACACGCAGAATCTACTTTCTTT. The encoded protein is CASSPRGLRRHAESTFF.

This clone was observed a single time. V usage is TRBV28 and J usage is TRBJ1-1; D is ambiguous. Germline V gene lookup returns CDR1 MDHEN and CDR2 SYDVKM. V was cut by 1 base and J by 11 bases, with 11 bases left in between. This CDR3 contains 12 residues. The CDR3 here is CASSLYKERAFF. The CDR3 nucleotides are TGTGCCAGCAGTTTATATAAGGAGAGGGCTTTCTTT.

The chain links TRBV5-4 to TRBJ2-1; 9 bases map to TRBD2. The CDR3 contains 14 residues. The germline V gene has CDR1 SGHNT and CDR2 YYREEE (reference sequence). The V and J ends lost 1 base and 6 bases, in that order; junction bases with no gene match: 2. CDR3 coding DNA: TGTGCCAGCAGCTTGCCACTAGCGGGCAATGAGCAGTTCTTC. Translated, it gives CASSLPLAGNEQFF.

Concerning this clone: In the same sample, other DNA sequences code for this CDR3. The J gene is TRBJ2-3, the V gene TRBV4-2; 9 bases fit TRBD2. The germline V gene encodes CDR1 LGHNA and CDR2 YNFKEQ. V trimming: 0 bases; J trimming: 4 bases; junction bases outside the gene matches: 5. The CDR3 sequence is 16 residues long. CDR3 loop: CASSQDLAGGPDTQYF. The CDR3, as DNA: TGTGCCAGCAGCCAAGATCTGGCGGGAGGGCCAGATACGCAGTATTTT.

CDR3 sequence (DNA): TGTGCCAGCAGCTTAGGGGGGACAGGGGAGGGCTACACCTTC. This sequence encodes CASSLGGTGEGYTF. The chain carries TRBV7-8 and TRBJ1-2; the match to TRBD1 covers 10 bases. Trimming at V came to 1 base and at J to 8 bases, leaving 4 bases not matched to a gene. Germline assignment: CDR1 SGHVS and CDR2 FQNEAQ. The CDR3 covers 14 residues.

V and J are TRBV6-6 and TRBJ1-1; the D gene is possibly TRBD1 (6 bases). V dropped 4 bases and J dropped 0 bases, with 12 bases sitting between them. The CDR3 extends over 15 amino acids. Germline CDR1 and CDR2: MNHNY and SVGAGI (reference sequence). CDR3 in DNA: TGTGCCAGCAGTTCCCGACAGGTCATGAACACTGAAGCTTTCTTT. This codes for CASSSRQVMNTEAFF.